Below, 21 T cell receptor beta chains from the same sample are listed, as sequenced in a study of cytomegalovirus exposure and HLA in healthy donors. The study ran its PCR with 60 Vbeta and 13 Jbeta primers. TCRdb's copy holds only in-frame clones and misses some; the assay was immunoSEQ multiplex PCR. The sample shows 200,000 to 250,000 clones, over 65% of them seen only once. Sample: PBMCs. The receptors shown here come from a human donor in good health.

This clone was detected a few times. The rearrangement uses TRBV7-9 and TRBJ2-2, with 8 nucleotides matching TRBD2. V dropped 6 bases and J dropped 7; count of bases not matched to a gene: 13. The V gene's germline CDR1 is SEHNR and CDR2 FQNEAQ (reference sequence). The CDR3 is made up of 16 amino acids. The CDR3 protein is CASSSKTSVADGELFF. CDR3 nucleotide sequence: TGTGCCAGCAGTTCCAAGACTAGCGTAGCAGACGGGGAGCTGTTTTTT.

This rearrangement joins TRBV4-3 to TRBJ2-5; D uncertain. Germline V lookup: CDR1 LGHNA, CDR2 YSLEER. CDR3 size: 18 residues. Trimming took off 0 bases at V and 2 bases at J, with 19 bases between the two ends. This CDR3 is CASSQDLFWAENQETQYF. CDR3 DNA sequence: TGCGCCAGCAGCCAAGATCTTTTTTGGGCAGAGAATCAAGAGACCCAGTACTTC.

This clone was recorded a few times. This chain links TRBV2 with TRBJ2-5, with 7 nucleotides matching TRBD1. V was pared by 1 base and J by 9 bases, with 11 bases of the junction left unmatched. Per germline, CDR1 SNHLY and CDR2 FYNNEI. This CDR3 has 15 amino acids. CDR3 sequence reads: CASSEGGTAQGAQYF. The CDR3, as DNA: TGTGCCAGCAGTGAAGGTGGGACCGCGCAGGGGGCCCAGTACTTC.

The rearrangement uses TRBV27 and TRBJ2-1, with TRBD1 identical over 7 bases. The length of the CDR3 is 12 residues. Trimming removed 7 bases from V and 8 bases from J; junction bases left unmatched: 5. CDR1 is MNHEY, CDR2 SMNVEV, per germline (reference sequence). In DNA form, the CDR3 reads TGTGCCAGCAAAAAAGGGGGCGATGAGCAGTTCTTC. Translating gives CASKKGGDEQFF.

The chain is built from TRBV6-1 and TRBJ2-7, with 9 bases identical to TRBD2. CDR3 length: 14 amino acids. The J segment lost 7 bases and the V segment lost 3 bases, leaving 7 bases of the junction unmatched. CDR1 is MNHNS, CDR2 SASEGT, per germline. In DNA, the CDR3 is TGTGCCAGCAGTGATCTAGCGGGATCGGGAGAGCAGTACTTC. Its translation is CASSDLAGSGEQYF.

CDR3 protein: CASSAIAGPSYNEQFF. For the CDR3, the DNA is TGTGCCAGCAGCGCAATAGCGGGGCCCTCCTACAATGAGCAGTTCTTC. V gene TRBV7-8 combines with J gene TRBJ2-1, with TRBD2 matching 8 bases. The CDR3 extends over 16 amino acids. Germline lookup yields CDR1 SGHVS and CDR2 FQNEAQ. Losses at the gene ends were 5 bases for V and 0 bases for J; bases not matched to a gene: 6.

This rearrangement joins TRBV6-1 to TRBJ2-1, with TRBD2 matching 11 bases. V was pared by 6 bases and J by 8 bases, with 6 bases of the junction left unmatched. CDR1 and CDR2 (germline): MNHNS, SASEGT. This CDR3 has 14 residues. The CDR3 is CASRLAGEPDEQFF. DNA for the CDR3: TGTGCCAGCAGACTAGCGGGAGAACCAGATGAGCAGTTCTTC.

The rearrangement joins TRBV27 to TRBJ2-2; 8 positions match TRBD1. Germline V gives CDR1 MNHEY, CDR2 SMNVEV (reference sequence). The CDR3 contains 15 residues. V was clipped by 7 bases and J by 4 bases; unmatched bases: 8. CDR3: CASTSGGVGTGELFF. In nucleotides, the CDR3 is TGTGCCAGCACCTCAGGGGGCGTAGGCACCGGGGAGCTGTTTTTT.

Of note for this clone: A read error may account for a junction end that differs from germline. The chain recombines TRBV7-9 with TRBJ1-4; D not resolved. The CDR3 runs to 16 residues. Germline V CDR1 and CDR2: SEHNR, FQNEAQ (reference sequence). The CDR3 is CSSSLGRRATNEKLFF. In DNA form, the CDR3 reads TGTTCCAGCAGCTTAGGTCGTCGGGCAACTAATGAAAAACTGTTTTTT.

The chain is built from TRBV18 and TRBJ2-7, with 9 bases aligning to TRBD1. The CDR3 spans 15 residues. The ends lost 6 bases at V and 3 bases at J; junction bases unmatched: 9. Germline lookup yields CDR1 KGHSH and CDR2 LQKENI. Here the CDR3 reads CASSRGGTGNYEQYF. In DNA form, the CDR3 reads TGTGCCAGCTCCCGGGGCGGGACAGGGAACTACGAGCAGTACTTC.

The chain links TRBV5-4 to TRBJ2-5; 13 bases match TRBD2. The germline V gene encodes CDR1 SGHNT and CDR2 YYREEE (reference sequence). The CDR3 is made up of 15 amino acids. V gave up 4 bases and J gave up 3 bases; unmatched junction bases: 3. Here the CDR3 DNA reads TGTGCCAGCAGCCACGGACTAGCGGGAGAAGAGACCCAGTACTTC. Translation gives CASSHGLAGEETQYF.

This sequence joins TRBV5-1 and TRBJ2-3; 9 bases fit TRBD1. Unmatched junction bases numbered 7, after V lost 1 base and J lost 4 bases. This CDR3 region has 16 residues. Germline V lookup: CDR1 SGHRS, CDR2 YFSETQ. CDR3 nucleotides: TGCGCCAGCAGCTTGTCCGCGGGACAGGGACCAGATACGCAGTATTTT. Translating gives CASSLSAGQGPDTQYF.

V is TRBV10-3 and J is TRBJ2-7; 7 bases fit TRBD2. The CDR3 is 13 amino acids. CDR1 and CDR2 from the germline V gene are ENHRY and SYGVKD. With V trimmed by 6 bases and J by 2 bases, 4 bases remained unmatched. CDR3 region: CAIRAGDPYEQYF. CDR3 DNA sequence: TGTGCCATCAGGGCGGGAGACCCCTACGAGCAGTACTTC.

V usage is TRBV5-4 and J usage is TRBJ1-4, with 11 bases lining up with TRBD1. V lost 4 bases to trimming and J lost 2 bases; unmatched junction nucleotides: 4. Germline CDR1 SGHNT, CDR2 YYREEE (reference sequence). This CDR3 has 16 amino acids. The CDR3 loop reads CASSRTGGITNEKLFF. The CDR3, as DNA: TGTGCCAGCAGCCGGACAGGGGGCATCACTAATGAAAAACTGTTTTTT.

This clone occurred a few times. This CDR3 reads CASSLSRGHGGETQYF. The CDR3, as DNA: TGCGCCAGCAGCTTGTCTCGTGGCCACGGGGGAGAGACCCAGTACTTC. The chain joins TRBV5-1 to TRBJ2-5; D is possibly TRBD2 (6 bases). This CDR3 is 16 amino acids long. V dropped 1 base and J dropped 4 bases, with 17 bases sitting between them. CDR1 SGHRS and CDR2 YFSETQ come from the germline V gene.

This clone was detected once. The chain links TRBV5-1 to TRBJ2-7; a weak D match, TRBD2 (6 bases). The V gene lost 3 bases and the J gene lost 2 bases, with 12 bases spanning the gap. The CDR3 covers 14 residues. Germline V gene lookup returns CDR1 SGHRS and CDR2 YFSETQ. The CDR3 nucleotides read TGCGCCAGCAGCTCGGGACTGTTTCCCTACGAGCAGTACTTC. It codes for CASSSGLFPYEQYF.

V gene TRBV5-1 combines with J gene TRBJ1-6; weak D call: TRBD1 (6 bases). Trimming took off 1 base at V and 6 bases at J, with 11 bases between the two ends. The CDR3 loop spans 15 amino acids. Germline V lookup: CDR1 SGHRS, CDR2 YFSETQ. CDR3 residues: CASSLLARGNSPLHF. CDR3 coding DNA: TGCGCCAGCAGCTTGTTGGCCAGGGGTAATTCACCCCTCCACTTT.

The CDR3 nucleotides read TGCAGCGTTTGGTCGGGGGGTACCTACAATGAGCAGTTCTTC. Translated: CSVWSGGTYNEQFF. The gene calls are TRBV29-1 and TRBJ2-1; 7 bases map to TRBD2. Per germline, CDR1 SQVTM and CDR2 ANQGSEA. V gave up 5 bases and J gave up 2 bases; unmatched junction bases: 6. The CDR3 runs 14 residues.

The chain links TRBV6-1 to TRBJ1-2; D may be TRBD1 (6 bases). Germline V gene data show CDR1 as MNHNS and CDR2 as SASEGT. The CDR3 spans 13 residues. V was pared by 3 bases and J by 6 bases, with 11 bases between. The CDR3 here is CASSEQGINGYTF. CDR3 nucleotides: TGTGCCAGCAGTGAGCAGGGGATTAATGGCTACACCTTC.

This clone appeared once. The rearrangement joins TRBV7-8 to TRBJ2-2, with TRBD1 matching over 7 bases. This CDR3 comprises 17 residues. Germline loops: CDR1 SGHVS, CDR2 FQNEAQ. J was trimmed by 6 bases and V by 1 base; bases with no gene match: 11. CDR3 DNA sequence: TGTGCCAGCAGCTTAGTATGGGGACAGCGGTGGCCCGGGGAGCTGTTTTTT. It yields the protein CASSLVWGQRWPGELFF.

The chain joins TRBV27 to TRBJ1-4; 8 nucleotides line up with TRBD1. After removal of 5 bases from V and 4 bases from J, the junction contained 9 bases not matched to a gene. This CDR3 has 16 amino acids. Germline values: CDR1 MNHEY, CDR2 SMNVEV (reference sequence). The DNA for the CDR3 is TGTGCCAGCAGTCTTGGACAGGGAGGGGATAATGAAAAACTGTTTTTT. This codes for CASSLGQGGDNEKLFF. The whole variable domain, remainder taken from reference TRBV27 and TRBJ1-4, is EAQVTQNPRYLITVTGKKLTVTCSQNMNHEYMSWYRQDPGLGLRQIYYSMNVEVTDKGDVPEGYKVSRKEKRNFPLILESPSPNQTSLYFCASSLGQGGDNEKLFFGSGTQLSVL.